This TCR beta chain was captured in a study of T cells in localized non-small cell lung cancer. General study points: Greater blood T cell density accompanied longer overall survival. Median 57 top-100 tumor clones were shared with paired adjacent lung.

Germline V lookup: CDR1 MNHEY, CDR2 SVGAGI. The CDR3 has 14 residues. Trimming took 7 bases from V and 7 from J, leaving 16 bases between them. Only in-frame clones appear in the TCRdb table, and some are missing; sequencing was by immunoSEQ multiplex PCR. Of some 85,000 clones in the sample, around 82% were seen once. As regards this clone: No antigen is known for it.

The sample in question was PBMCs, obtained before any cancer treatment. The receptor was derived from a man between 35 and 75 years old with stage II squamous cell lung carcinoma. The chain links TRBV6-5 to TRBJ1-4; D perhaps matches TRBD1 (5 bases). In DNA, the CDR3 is TGTGCCAGCACCGCGAGAGGGGTTAGTGAAAAACTGTTTTTT. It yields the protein CASTARGVSEKLFF.